These 12 T cell receptor beta chains share one sample of origin, sequenced in a study of regulatory T cells in long-lasting Graves disease. Arm-PCR of CDR3 regions and iRepertoire HTBI primers were used to build TCR beta libraries. TCRdb ran MiXCR on the multiplex PCR reads and lists one entry per CDR3 protein. This table has about 460,000 distinct CDR3 sequences, less than 25% appearing once. The time point denotes: persistent/refractory GD, antithyroid drugs over 5 years with positive TRAb. There was RNA extracted from PBMCs, and the TCR library was made from it. The material was peripheral blood mononuclear cells (PBMCs), obtained when the disease was refractory, from a patient treated with antithyroid drugs. The origin of the receptors is a female donor with Graves disease.

The CDR3 here is CASSSPRDRGDGSTEAFF. Written as DNA, the CDR3 is TGTGCCAGTAGCTCTCCACGGGACAGGGGAGACGGTAGCACTGAAGCTTTCTTT. The rearrangement joins TRBV19 to TRBJ1-1, with 10 nucleotides matching TRBD1. The CDR3 runs 18 residues. Germline CDR1 LNHDA, CDR2 SQIVND (reference sequence). V lost 6 bases to trimming and J lost 4 bases; unmatched junction nucleotides: 17.

This clonotype showed up just a few times. J is TRBJ1-1 and V is TRBV7-2; tentatively, D is TRBD1 (6 bases). CDR1 is SGHTA and CDR2 is FQGNSA in the germline V gene. CDR3 length: 16 amino acids. Deletions cut 0 bases from V and 0 bases from J, with 11 bases between. This CDR3 reads CASSLAPSGVNTEAFF. The CDR3 nucleotides read TGTGCCAGCAGCTTAGCGCCTTCAGGGGTGAACACTGAAGCTTTCTTT. Complete variable domain (other parts from reference TRBV7-2 and TRBJ1-1): GAGVSQSPSNKVTEKGKDVELRCDPISGHTALYWYRQSLGQGLEFLIYFQGNSAPDKSGLPSDRFSAERTGGSVSTLTIQRTQQEDSAVYLCASSLAPSGVNTEAFFGQGTRLTVV.

The J gene is TRBJ1-6, the V gene TRBV9; 10 bases are shared with TRBD1. The CDR3 is 13 residues long. V was clipped by 6 bases and J by 7 bases; unmatched bases: 1. Germline V gene lookup returns CDR1 SGDLS and CDR2 YYNGEE. The CDR3 coding sequence is TGTGCCAGCACGGGACAGGGGAATTCACCCCTCCACTTT. It yields the protein CASTGQGNSPLHF.

The rearrangement joins TRBV2 to TRBJ1-5; unclear D gene. CDR3 length equals 15 residues. Germline values: CDR1 SNHLY, CDR2 FYNNEI. V shed 5 bases and J shed 5 bases, with 16 bases lying between them. The CDR3 sequence: CASSNARRKDQPQHF. In DNA, the CDR3 is TGTGCCAGCAGTAACGCACGAAGGAAGGATCAGCCCCAGCATTTT.

The table lists this clonotype with many counts. V is TRBV19 and J is TRBJ2-5; 7 bases are shared with TRBD1. The ends lost 4 bases at V and 0 bases at J; junction bases unmatched: 8. The germline V gene has CDR1 LNHDA and CDR2 SQIVND (reference sequence). The CDR3 contains 16 residues. CDR3 residues: CASSNRDRSYQETQYF. The CDR3 DNA is TGTGCCAGTAGTAACCGGGACAGATCCTACCAAGAGACCCAGTACTTC.

V and J are TRBV7-2 and TRBJ2-2; D not certain. Deletions cut 5 bases from V and 6 bases from J, with 13 bases between. The CDR3 is 14 residues long. CDR1 and CDR2 (germline): SGHTA, FQGNSA. CDR3 amino acids: CASSPQETSGELFF. The CDR3 coding sequence is TGTGCCAGCAGCCCCCAGGAGACTTCCGGGGAGCTGTTTTTT.

At least ten counts were recorded for this clonotype. The chain couples TRBV28 to TRBJ2-5; D unclear. Trimming shortened V by 3 bases and J by 5 bases, and 10 bases separated the two germline ends. Germline V gene sequence: CDR1 MDHEN, CDR2 SYDVKM. The CDR3 is 13 amino acids. In nucleotides, the CDR3 is TGTGCCAGCAGTTTTCCGAACGGGGAGACCCAGTACTTC. This encodes CASSFPNGETQYF.

This clonotype was found a few times. The V call is TRBV19, the J call TRBJ2-3; D not resolved. Germline V lookup: CDR1 LNHDA, CDR2 SQIVND (reference sequence). This CDR3 comprises 15 residues. The V end lost 1 base, the J end lost 1 base, and 9 bases lay between the germline ends. The CDR3 bases are TGTGCCAGTAGTATAGCAGGCAGAGGCACAGATACGCAGTATTTT. The encoded protein is CASSIAGRGTDTQYF.

This clonotype was seen repeatedly, ten times or more. This chain uses TRBV7-2 with TRBJ1-5; D remains ambiguous. Germline CDR1 and CDR2: SGHTA and FQGNSA. The CDR3 is 12 residues long. Trimming removed 5 bases from V and 5 bases from J, with 7 bases in between. CDR3 region: CASSALYQPQHF. The DNA for the CDR3 is TGTGCCAGCAGCGCTCTTTATCAGCCCCAGCATTTT.

This clonotype was detected a few times. The chain joins TRBV30 to TRBJ2-2; no clear D gene. CDR3 size: 16 residues. Germline CDR1 is GTSNPN and CDR2 is SVGIG (reference sequence). V lost 0 bases and J lost 7, with 18 bases in between. The CDR3, as DNA: TGTGCCTGGAGTGTATTGAGTAGTAGGGCTGGCGGGGAGCTGTTTTTT. Translated, it gives CAWSVLSSRAGGELFF.

CDR3: CASSLEGGLYTEAFF. The CDR3 nucleotides read TGCGCCAGCAGCTTGGAGGGGGGGCTCTACACTGAAGCTTTCTTT. The V gene is TRBV5-1, the J gene TRBJ1-1, with D tentatively TRBD1 (6 bases). Germline V gene sequence: CDR1 SGHRS, CDR2 YFSETQ. The CDR3 runs 15 residues. V dropped 0 bases and J dropped 3 bases, with 12 bases sitting between them.

The chain links TRBV20-1 to TRBJ1-1; 9 nucleotides align to TRBD1. The CDR3 spans 14 residues. V lost 3 bases and J lost 4; bases outside the gene matches: 6. Germline CDR1 DFQATT, CDR2 SNEGSKA (reference sequence). The CDR3 DNA sequence: TGCAGTGCTAGGGTACAGGGGGCGGGCACTGAAGCTTTCTTT. This encodes CSARVQGAGTEAFF.